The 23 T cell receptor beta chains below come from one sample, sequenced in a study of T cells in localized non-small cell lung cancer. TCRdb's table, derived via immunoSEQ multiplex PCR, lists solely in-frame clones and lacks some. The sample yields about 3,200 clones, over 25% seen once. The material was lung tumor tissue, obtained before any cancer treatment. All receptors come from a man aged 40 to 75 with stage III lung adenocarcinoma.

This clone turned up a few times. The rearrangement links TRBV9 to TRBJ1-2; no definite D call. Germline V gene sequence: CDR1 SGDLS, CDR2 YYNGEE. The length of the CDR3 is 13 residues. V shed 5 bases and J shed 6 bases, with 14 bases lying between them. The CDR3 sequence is CASRPTPIHGYTF. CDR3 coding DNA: TGTGCCAGCAGACCTACACCGATCCATGGCTACACCTTC.

The CDR3 loop reads CASSAQNRNQPQHF. Here the CDR3 DNA reads TGCGCCAGCAGTGCACAGAACCGCAATCAGCCCCAGCATTTT. The chain joins TRBV10-2 to TRBJ1-5; D is ambiguous. CDR1 WSHSY and CDR2 SAAADI come from the germline V gene. V shed 4 bases and J shed 2 bases, with 9 bases lying between them. The CDR3 extends over 14 amino acids.

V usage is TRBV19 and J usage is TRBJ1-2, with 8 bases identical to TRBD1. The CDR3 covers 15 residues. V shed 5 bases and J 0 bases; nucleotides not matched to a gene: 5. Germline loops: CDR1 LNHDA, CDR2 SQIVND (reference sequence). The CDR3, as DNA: TGTGCCAGTAGTCCACGACAGGGGACTAACTATGGCTACACCTTC. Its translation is CASSPRQGTNYGYTF.

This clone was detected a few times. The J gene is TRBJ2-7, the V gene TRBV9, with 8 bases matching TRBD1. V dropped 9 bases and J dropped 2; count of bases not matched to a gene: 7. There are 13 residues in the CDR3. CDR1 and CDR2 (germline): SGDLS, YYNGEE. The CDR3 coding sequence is TGTGCCACCAGACTCAGGGGGCCCTACGAGCAGTACTTC. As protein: CATRLRGPYEQYF.

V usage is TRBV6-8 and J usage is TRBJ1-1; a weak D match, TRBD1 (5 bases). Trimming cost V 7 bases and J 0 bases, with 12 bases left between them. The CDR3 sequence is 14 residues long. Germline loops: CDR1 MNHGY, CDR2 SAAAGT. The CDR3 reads CASKTGGMNTEAFF. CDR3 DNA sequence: TGTGCCAGCAAGACGGGGGGGATGAACACTGAAGCTTTCTTT.

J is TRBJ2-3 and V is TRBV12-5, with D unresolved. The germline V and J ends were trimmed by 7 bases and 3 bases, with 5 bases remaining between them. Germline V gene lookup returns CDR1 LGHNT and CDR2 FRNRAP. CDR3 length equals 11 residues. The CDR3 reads CASAATDTQYF. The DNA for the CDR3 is TGTGCTAGTGCTGCGACAGATACGCAGTATTTT.

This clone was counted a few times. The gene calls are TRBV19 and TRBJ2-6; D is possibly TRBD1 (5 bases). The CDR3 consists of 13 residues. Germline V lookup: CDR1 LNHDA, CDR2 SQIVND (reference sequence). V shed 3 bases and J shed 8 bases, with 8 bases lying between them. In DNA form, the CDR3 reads TGTGCCAGTAGTATGGCAGGGACCAACGTCCTGACTTTC. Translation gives CASSMAGTNVLTF.

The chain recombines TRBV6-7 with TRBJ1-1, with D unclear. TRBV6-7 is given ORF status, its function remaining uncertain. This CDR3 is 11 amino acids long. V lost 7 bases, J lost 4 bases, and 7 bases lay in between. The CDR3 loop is CASKGFTEAFF. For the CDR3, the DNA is TGTGCCAGCAAGGGTTTCACTGAAGCTTTCTTT.

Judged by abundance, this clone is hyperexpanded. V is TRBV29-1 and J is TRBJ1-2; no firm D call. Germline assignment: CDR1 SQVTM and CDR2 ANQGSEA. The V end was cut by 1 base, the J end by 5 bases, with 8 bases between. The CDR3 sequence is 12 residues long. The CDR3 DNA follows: TGCAGCGTTGAAGGCCTCGGGTATGGCTACACCTTC. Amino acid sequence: CSVEGLGYGYTF.

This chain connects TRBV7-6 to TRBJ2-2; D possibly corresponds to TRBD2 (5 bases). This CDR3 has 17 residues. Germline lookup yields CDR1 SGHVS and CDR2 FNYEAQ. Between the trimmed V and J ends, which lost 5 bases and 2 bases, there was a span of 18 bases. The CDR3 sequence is CASSIQRGNTNTGELFF. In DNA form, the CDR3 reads TGTGCCAGCAGCATACAAAGAGGGAACACCAACACCGGGGAGCTGTTTTTT.

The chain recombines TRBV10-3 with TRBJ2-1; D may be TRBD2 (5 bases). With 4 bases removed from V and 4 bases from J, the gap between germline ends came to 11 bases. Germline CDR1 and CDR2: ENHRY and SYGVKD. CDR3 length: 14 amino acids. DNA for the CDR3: TGTGCCATCAGTGTCGAGGACTTTTACAATGAGCAGTTCTTC. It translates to CAISVEDFYNEQFF.

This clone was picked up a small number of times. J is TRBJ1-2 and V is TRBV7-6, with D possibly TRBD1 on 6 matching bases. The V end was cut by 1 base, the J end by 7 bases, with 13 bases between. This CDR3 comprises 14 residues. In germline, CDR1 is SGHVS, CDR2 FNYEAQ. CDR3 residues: CASSLVAGESGYTF. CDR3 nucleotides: TGTGCCAGCAGCTTAGTCGCAGGGGAAAGTGGCTACACCTTC.

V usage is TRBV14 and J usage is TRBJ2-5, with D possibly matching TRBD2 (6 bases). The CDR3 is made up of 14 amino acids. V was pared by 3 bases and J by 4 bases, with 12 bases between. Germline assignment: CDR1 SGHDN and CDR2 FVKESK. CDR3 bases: TGTGCCAGCAGCCAGCGGAGGGACGGAGAGACCCAGTACTTC. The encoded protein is CASSQRRDGETQYF.

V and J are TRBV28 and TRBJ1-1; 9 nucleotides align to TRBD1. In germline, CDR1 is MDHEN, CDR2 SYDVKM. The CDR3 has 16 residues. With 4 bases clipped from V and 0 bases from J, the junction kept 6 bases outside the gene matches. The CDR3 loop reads CASSSGTGPLNTEAFF. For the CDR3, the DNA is TGTGCCAGCAGTTCCGGGACAGGGCCATTGAACACTGAAGCTTTCTTT.

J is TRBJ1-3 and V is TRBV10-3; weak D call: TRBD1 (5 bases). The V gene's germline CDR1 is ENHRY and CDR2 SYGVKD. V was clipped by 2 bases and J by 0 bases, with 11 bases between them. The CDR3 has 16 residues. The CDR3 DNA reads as TGTGCCATCAGTGAGGCGCGCAGGGCCTCTGGAAACACCATATATTTT. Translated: CAISEARRASGNTIYF.

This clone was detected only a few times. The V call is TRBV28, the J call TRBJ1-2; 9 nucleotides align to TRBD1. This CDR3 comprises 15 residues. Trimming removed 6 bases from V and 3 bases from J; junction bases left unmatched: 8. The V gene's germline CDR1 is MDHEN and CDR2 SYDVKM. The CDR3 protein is CASSRPGTGHYGYTF. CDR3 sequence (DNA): TGTGCCAGCAGCCGTCCCGGGACAGGGCACTATGGCTACACCTTC.

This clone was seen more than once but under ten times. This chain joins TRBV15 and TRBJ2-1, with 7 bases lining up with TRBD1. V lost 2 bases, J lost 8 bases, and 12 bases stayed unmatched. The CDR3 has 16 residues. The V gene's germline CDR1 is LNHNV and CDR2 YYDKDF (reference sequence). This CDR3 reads CATSRKGRGFKDEQFF. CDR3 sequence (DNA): TGTGCCACCAGCAGAAAAGGCAGGGGGTTTAAAGATGAGCAGTTCTTC.

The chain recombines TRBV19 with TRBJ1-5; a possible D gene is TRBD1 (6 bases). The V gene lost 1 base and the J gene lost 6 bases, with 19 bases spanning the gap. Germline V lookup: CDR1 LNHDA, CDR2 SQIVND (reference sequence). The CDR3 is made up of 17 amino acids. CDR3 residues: CASSIGPGGGASQPQHF. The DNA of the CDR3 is TGTGCCAGTAGTATAGGTCCCGGGGGGGGCGCGTCTCAGCCCCAGCATTTT.

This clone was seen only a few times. CDR3 coding DNA: TGTGCCAGTAGTACCCGGACTAGCGGGGGGGTTGGTCATACGGATACGCAGTATTTT. Encoded protein: CASSTRTSGGVGHTDTQYF. V is TRBV19 and J is TRBJ2-3; 15 nucleotides align to TRBD2. Looked up from germline, CDR1 is LNHDA and CDR2 is SQIVND (reference sequence). J gave up 6 bases and V 4 bases, and 14 bases lay outside the gene matches. The length of the CDR3 is 19 residues.

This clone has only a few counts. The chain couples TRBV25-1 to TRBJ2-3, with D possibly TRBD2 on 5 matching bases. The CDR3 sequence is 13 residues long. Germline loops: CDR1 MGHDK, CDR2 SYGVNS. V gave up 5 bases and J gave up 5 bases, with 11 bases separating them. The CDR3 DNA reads TGTGCCAGCAGTCGTGGGGAGCGAGATACGCAGTATTTT. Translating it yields CASSRGERDTQYF.

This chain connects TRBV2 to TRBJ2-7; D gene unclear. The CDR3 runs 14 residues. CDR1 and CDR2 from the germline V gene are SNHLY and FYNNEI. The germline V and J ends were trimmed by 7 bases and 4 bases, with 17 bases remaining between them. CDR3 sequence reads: CASIRSLWLYEQYF. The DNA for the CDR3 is TGTGCCAGCATTCGTTCTCTTTGGTTATACGAGCAGTACTTC.

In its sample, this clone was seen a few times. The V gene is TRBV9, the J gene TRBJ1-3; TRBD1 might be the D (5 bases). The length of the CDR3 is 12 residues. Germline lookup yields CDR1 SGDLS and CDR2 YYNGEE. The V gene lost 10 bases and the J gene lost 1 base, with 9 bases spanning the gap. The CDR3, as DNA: TGTGCCCGGAAGGGGTCTGGAAACACCATATATTTT. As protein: CARKGSGNTIYF.

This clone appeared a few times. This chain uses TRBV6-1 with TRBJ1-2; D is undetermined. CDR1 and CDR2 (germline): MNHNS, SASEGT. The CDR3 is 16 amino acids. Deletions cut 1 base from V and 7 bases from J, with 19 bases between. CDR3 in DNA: TGTGCCAGCAGTGAAGAGTTGTGGTCGAGGGCCGGTGGCTACACCTTC. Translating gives CASSEELWSRAGGYTF.